These T cell receptor beta chains were read from a single sample in a study of cytomegalovirus exposure and HLA in healthy donors. The method was immunoSEQ multiplex PCR; TCRdb's version includes in-frame clones alone and lacks a portion of them. The table has tens of thousands of clones, nearly 95% seen once. The sample consisted of PBMCs. All receptors come from a woman aged 18-35 years in good health and CMV-seronegative. Each CDR3 is given with its conserved first and last residue. The order of the fields is J gene, V gene, clone size, D gene, CDR3 DNA, CDR3 protein. A D gene is named only where the DNA matches it firmly. Some rows have no size entry. The others give once, few or many, or a class for an expanded clone.

>TRBJ2-6|TRBV7-7|.|.
TGTGCCAGCAGCATGCCACAAAGTCGGGCCAACGTCCTGACTTTC
CASSMPQSRANVLTF
>TRBJ1-1|TRBV5-5|.|TRBD1
TGTGCCAGCAGCCGACAGGGGGGAACTGAAGCTTTCTTT
CASSRQGGTEAFF
>TRBJ2-5|TRBV11-2|.|.
TGTGCCAGCAGCTTAGATTGGGGGGGCCACCAAGAGACCCAGTACTTC
CASSLDWGGHQETQYF
>TRBJ1-2|TRBV12-5|once|.
TGTGCTAGTGGTTTGGTCAGCTATGGCTACACCTTC
CASGLVSYGYTF
>TRBJ2-7|TRBV9|.|TRBD2
TGTGCCAGCAGCGTAGGTGGAGCGGGGGACCCTCGGCAGTACTTC
CASSVGGAGDPRQYF
>TRBJ1-6|TRBV6-1|.|.
TGTGCCAGCTCCGCCGGGACTCGGGGTTCACCCCTCCACTTT
CASSAGTRGSPLHF
>TRBJ2-5|TRBV5-4|.|TRBD2
TGTGCCAGCAGCTCCCTCGGACTAGCGGGAGAAGAGACCCAGTACTTC
CASSSLGLAGEETQYF
>TRBJ1-3|TRBV7-9|.|.
TGTGCCAGCAGCCCCCTATCTGGAAACACCATATATTTT
CASSPLSGNTIYF
>TRBJ2-6|TRBV4-2|.|.
TGTGCCAGCAGCCGACCTGGTCAGGGAACATACTCTGGGGCCAACGTCCTGACTTTC
CASSRPGQGTYSGANVLTF
>TRBJ1-1|TRBV7-6|.|.
TGTGCCAGCAGCTCACGGGTCAACACTGAAGCTTTCTTT
CASSSRVNTEAFF
>TRBJ2-1|TRBV27|.|TRBD2
TGTGCCAGCAGCAGACTAGCGGAATACAATGAGCAGTTCTTC
CASSRLAEYNEQFF
>TRBJ1-1|TRBV5-1|.|.
TGCGCCAGCAGCTTGGTGGGCGAGACTGAAGCTTTCTTT
CASSLVGETEAFF
>TRBJ2-7|TRBV14|.|.
TGTGCCAGCAGCCCTGGGACATATCGAACCTACGAGCAGTACTTC
CASSPGTYRTYEQYF
>TRBJ1-1|TRBV4-2|.|.
TGTGCCAGCAGCCAAGCGGCAGGGGTTATGAACACTGAAGCTTTCTTT
CASSQAAGVMNTEAFF
>TRBJ2-5|TRBV11-3|.|TRBD1
TGTGCCAGCAGCTTAGGTGGGACAGACCAAGAGACCCAGTACTTC
CASSLGGTDQETQYF
>TRBJ1-2|TRBV5-1|.|TRBD1
TGCGCCAGCAGCTTGGCGACCCTTACAGGGGGCGGATCGGATGGCTACACCTTC
CASSLATLTGGGSDGYTF
>TRBJ2-2|TRBV29-1|.|.
TGCAGCGTTGCAAGGGGGGGGGAGCTGTTTTTT
CSVARGGELFF
>TRBJ2-2|TRBV28|.|.
TGTGCCAGCAGTTTAGTAGTAGTCACCGGGGAGCTGTTTTTT
CASSLVVVTGELFF
>TRBJ1-5|TRBV5-8|.|TRBD1
TGTGCCAGCAGCCGGGGGACAGCTAGCAATCAGCCCCAGCATTTT
CASSRGTASNQPQHF
>TRBJ1-2|TRBV6-1|.|TRBD1
TGTGCCAGCATCGGGACAGGGGGGACCTATGGCTACACCTTC
CASIGTGGTYGYTF
>TRBJ2-7|TRBV2|.|TRBD2
TGTGCCAGCAGTGCTGAAGGACTAGCGGTCCTCGCGTCCTACGAGCAGTACTTC
CASSAEGLAVLASYEQYF
>TRBJ1-2|TRBV5-1|few|TRBD1
TGCGCCAGCAGCTTGGGACAGGGCCAGGGCTACACCTTC
CASSLGQGQGYTF
>TRBJ2-3|TRBV9|.|TRBD2
TGTGCCAGCAGCGTAGACCCAGCGGGGCGGCGCGATACGCAGTATTTT
CASSVDPAGRRDTQYF
>TRBJ2-5|TRBV7-6|.|TRBD2
TGTGCCAGCAGCTTATACCCTAGCGGGGGGCAAGAGACCCAGTACTTC
CASSLYPSGGQETQYF
>TRBJ2-7|TRBV5-1|.|TRBD2
TGCGCCAGCAGCTTGAATCAATTTAGCGGGATTAGCTCCTACGAGCAGTACTTC
CASSLNQFSGISSYEQYF
>TRBJ2-5|TRBV29-1|.|.
TGCAGCGTTGTAAGGACAGAGAAAGAGACCCAGTACTTC
CSVVRTEKETQYF
>TRBJ1-5|TRBV6-1|.|.
TGTGCCAGCAGTGCAACACCAGGGGATCTAAATCAGCCCCAGCATTTT
CASSATPGDLNQPQHF
>TRBJ2-5|TRBV7-2|.|.
TGTGCCAGCAGCTTAGTAGCGTTCAGGCAAGAGACCCAGTACTTC
CASSLVAFRQETQYF
>TRBJ2-1|TRBV4-3|.|.
TGCGCCAGCAGCCCGGACAGTCTGAGCTCCTACAATGAGCAGTTCTTC
CASSPDSLSSYNEQFF